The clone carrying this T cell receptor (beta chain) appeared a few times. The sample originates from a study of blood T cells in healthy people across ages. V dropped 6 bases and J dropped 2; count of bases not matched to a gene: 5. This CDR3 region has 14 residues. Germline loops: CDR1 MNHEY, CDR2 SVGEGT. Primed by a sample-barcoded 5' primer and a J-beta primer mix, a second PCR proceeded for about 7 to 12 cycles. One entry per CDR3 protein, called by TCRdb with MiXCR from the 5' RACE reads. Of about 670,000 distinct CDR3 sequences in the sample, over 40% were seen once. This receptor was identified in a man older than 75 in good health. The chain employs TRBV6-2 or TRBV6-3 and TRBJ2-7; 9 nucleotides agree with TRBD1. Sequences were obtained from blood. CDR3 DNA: TGTGCCAGCAGCCGCCGGACAGGGGCCTACGAGCAGTACTTC. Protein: CASSRRTGAYEQYF.